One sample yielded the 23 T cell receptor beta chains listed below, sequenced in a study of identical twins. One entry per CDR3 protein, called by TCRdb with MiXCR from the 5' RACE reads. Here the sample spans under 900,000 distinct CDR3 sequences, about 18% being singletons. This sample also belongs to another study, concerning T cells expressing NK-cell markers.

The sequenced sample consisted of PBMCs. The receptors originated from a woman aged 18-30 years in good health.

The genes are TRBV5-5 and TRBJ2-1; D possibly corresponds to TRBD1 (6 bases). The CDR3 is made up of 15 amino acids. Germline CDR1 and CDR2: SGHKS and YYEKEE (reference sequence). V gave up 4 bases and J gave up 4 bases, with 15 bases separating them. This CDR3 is CASSIGTPGYNEQFF. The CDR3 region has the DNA TGTGCCAGCAGCATCGGGACACCAGGATACAATGAGCAGTTCTTC.

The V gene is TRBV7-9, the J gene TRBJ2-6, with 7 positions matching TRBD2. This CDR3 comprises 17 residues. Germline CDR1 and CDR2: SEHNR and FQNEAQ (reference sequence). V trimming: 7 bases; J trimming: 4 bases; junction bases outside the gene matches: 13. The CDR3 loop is CASMGGNASLGANVLTF. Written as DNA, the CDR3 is TGTGCCAGCATGGGAGGGAATGCCTCTTTAGGGGCCAACGTCCTGACTTTC.

The CDR3 sequence is CASSYSGRYYEQYF. The CDR3 bases are TGTGCCAGCAGTTACTCGGGGCGGTACTACGAGCAGTACTTC. This chain links TRBV6-2 or TRBV6-3 with TRBJ2-7; a possible D gene is TRBD1 (5 bases). The CDR3 is made up of 14 amino acids. Germline loops: CDR1 MNHEY, CDR2 SVGEGT. The V and J ends lost 0 bases and 3 bases respectively, with 9 bases between them.

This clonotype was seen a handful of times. The chain's CDR3 is CASSSPAGLADTQYF. CDR3 sequence (DNA): TGCGCCAGCAGCTCACCGGCGGGACTAGCAGATACGCAGTATTTT. The V gene is TRBV5-1, the J gene TRBJ2-3; 8 nucleotides align to TRBD2. Germline V gene data show CDR1 as SGHRS and CDR2 as YFSETQ. The CDR3 length is 15 residues. Losses at the gene ends were 3 bases for V and 4 bases for J; bases not matched to a gene: 7.

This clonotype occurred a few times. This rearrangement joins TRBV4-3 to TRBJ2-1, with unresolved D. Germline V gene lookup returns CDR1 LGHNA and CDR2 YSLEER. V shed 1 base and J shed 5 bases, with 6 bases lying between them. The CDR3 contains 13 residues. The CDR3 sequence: CASSQVGHNEQFF. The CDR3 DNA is TGCGCCAGCAGCCAAGTAGGGCACAATGAGCAGTTCTTC.

The CDR3 coding sequence is TGCAGTGCTACCGGTGAGGGGCGAACGGAGACCCAGTACTTC. Protein: CSATGEGRTETQYF. This sequence joins TRBV20-1 and TRBJ2-5; D possibly uses TRBD1 or TRBD2 (5 bases each). The CDR3 is 14 amino acids. V dropped 4 bases and J dropped 5 bases, with 17 bases sitting between them. The V gene's germline CDR1 is DFQATT and CDR2 SNEGSKA (reference sequence).

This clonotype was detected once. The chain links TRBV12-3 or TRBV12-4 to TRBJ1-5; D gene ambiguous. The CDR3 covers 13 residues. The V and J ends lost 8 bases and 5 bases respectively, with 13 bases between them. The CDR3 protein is CASQAGNYQPQHF. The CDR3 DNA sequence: TGTGCCAGCCAGGCGGGTAATTATCAGCCCCAGCATTTT.

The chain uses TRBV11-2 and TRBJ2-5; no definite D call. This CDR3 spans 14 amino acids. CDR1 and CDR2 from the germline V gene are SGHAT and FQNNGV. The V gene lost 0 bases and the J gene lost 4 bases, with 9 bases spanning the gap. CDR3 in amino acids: CASSLDPTAETQYF. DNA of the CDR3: TGTGCCAGCAGCTTAGATCCGACGGCAGAGACCCAGTACTTC.

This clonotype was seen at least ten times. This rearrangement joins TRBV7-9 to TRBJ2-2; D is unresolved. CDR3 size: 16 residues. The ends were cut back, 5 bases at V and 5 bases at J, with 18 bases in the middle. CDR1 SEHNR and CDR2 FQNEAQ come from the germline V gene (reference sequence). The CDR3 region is CASSTSVTVRTGELFF. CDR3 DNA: TGTGCCAGCAGCACATCGGTCACTGTGAGAACCGGGGAGCTGTTTTTT.

The CDR3 loop reads CASSSLGAGGEETQYF. The DNA of the CDR3 is TGTGCCAGCAGTTCTTTGGGGGCAGGGGGAGAAGAGACCCAGTACTTC. The chain links TRBV6-5 to TRBJ2-5; 7 positions agree with TRBD1. Germline CDR1 and CDR2: MNHEY and SVGAGI. This CDR3 has 16 amino acids. With V trimmed by 4 bases and J by 3 bases, 11 bases remained unmatched.

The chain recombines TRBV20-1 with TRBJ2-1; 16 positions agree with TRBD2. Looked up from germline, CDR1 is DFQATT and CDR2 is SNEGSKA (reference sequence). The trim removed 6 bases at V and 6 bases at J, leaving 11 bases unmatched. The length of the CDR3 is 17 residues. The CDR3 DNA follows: TGCAGTGCCGAATTACCGGGACTAGCGGGAGGGGCCAATGAGCAGTTCTTC. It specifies CSAELPGLAGGANEQFF.

CDR3 sequence (DNA): TGTGCCAGCTCACCCGTGTCCCGGCCTACAGTGAACTATGGCTACACCTTC. It is translated as CASSPVSRPTVNYGYTF. V and J are TRBV18 and TRBJ1-2; D gene unclear. Germline V lookup: CDR1 KGHSH, CDR2 LQKENI. Trimming left V 3 bases short and J 2 bases short, with 19 bases between. CDR3 length: 17 amino acids.

The CDR3 here is CASNLGRGTYNEQFF. The CDR3, as DNA: TGTGCCAGCAACCTCGGGCGGGGGACCTACAATGAGCAGTTCTTC. The chain joins TRBV7-2 to TRBJ2-1; TRBD2 matches at 7 bases. Trimming took 7 bases from V and 2 from J; bases not matched to a gene: 8. This CDR3 has 15 residues. The germline CDR1 and CDR2 sequences are SGHTA and FQGNSA.

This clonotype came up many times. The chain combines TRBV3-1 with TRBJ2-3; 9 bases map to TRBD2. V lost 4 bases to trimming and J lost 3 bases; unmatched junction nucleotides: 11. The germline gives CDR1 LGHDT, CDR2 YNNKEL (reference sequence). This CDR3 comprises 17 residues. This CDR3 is CASSPAHSGGGTDTQYF. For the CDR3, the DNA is TGTGCCAGCAGCCCCGCTCATAGCGGGGGTGGGACAGATACGCAGTATTTT.

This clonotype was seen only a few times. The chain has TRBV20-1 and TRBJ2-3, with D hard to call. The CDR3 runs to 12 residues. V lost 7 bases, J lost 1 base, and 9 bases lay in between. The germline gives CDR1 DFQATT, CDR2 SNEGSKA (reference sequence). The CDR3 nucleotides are TGCAGTGACAGAGGCGGCACAGATACGCAGTATTTT. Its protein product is CSDRGGTDTQYF.

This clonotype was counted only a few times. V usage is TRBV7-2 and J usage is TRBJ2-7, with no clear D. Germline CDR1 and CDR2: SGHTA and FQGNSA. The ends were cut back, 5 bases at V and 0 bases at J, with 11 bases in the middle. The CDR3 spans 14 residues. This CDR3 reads CASSPGLISYEQYF. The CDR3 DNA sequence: TGTGCCAGCAGCCCCGGGTTGATCTCCTACGAGCAGTACTTC.

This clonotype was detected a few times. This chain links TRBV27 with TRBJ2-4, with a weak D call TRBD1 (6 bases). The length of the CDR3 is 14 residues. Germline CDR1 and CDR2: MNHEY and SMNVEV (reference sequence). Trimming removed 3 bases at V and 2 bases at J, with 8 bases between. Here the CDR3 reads CASSFGTPKNIQYF. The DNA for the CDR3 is TGTGCCAGCAGTTTTGGGACACCCAAAAACATTCAGTACTTC.

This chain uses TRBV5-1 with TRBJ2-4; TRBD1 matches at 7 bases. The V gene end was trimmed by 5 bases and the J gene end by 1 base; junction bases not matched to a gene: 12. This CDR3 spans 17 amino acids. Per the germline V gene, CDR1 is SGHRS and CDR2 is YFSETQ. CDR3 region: CASSSLGEQGAKNIQYF. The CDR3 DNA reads TGCGCCAGCAGTTCTTTGGGGGAACAGGGGGCCAAAAACATTCAGTACTTC.

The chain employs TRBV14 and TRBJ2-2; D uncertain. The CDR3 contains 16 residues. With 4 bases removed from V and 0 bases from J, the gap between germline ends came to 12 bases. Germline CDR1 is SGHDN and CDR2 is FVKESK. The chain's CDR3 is CASSPHRSANTGELFF. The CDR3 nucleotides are TGTGCCAGCAGCCCCCATAGATCAGCGAACACCGGGGAGCTGTTTTTT. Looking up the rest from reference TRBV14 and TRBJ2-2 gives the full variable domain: EAGVTQFPSHSVIEKGQTVTLRCDPISGHDNLYWYRRVMGKEIKFLLHFVKESKQDESGMPNNRFLAERTGGTYSTLKVQPAELEDSGVYFCASSPHRSANTGELFFGEGSRLTVL.

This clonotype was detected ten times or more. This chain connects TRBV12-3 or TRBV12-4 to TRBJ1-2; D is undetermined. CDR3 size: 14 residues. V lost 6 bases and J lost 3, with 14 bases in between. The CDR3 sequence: CASSPVETYYGYTF. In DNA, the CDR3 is TGTGCCAGCAGCCCCGTCGAGACTTACTATGGCTACACCTTC.

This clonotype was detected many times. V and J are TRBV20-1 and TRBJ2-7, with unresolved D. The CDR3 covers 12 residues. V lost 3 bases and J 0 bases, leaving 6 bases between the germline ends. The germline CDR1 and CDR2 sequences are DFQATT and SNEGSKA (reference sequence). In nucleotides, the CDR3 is TGCAGTGCTAGTGCTCCCTCCTACGAGCAGTACTTC. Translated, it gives CSASAPSYEQYF.

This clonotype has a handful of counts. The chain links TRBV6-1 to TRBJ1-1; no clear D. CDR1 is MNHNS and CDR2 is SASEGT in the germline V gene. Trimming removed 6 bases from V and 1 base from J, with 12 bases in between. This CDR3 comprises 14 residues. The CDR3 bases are TGTGCCAGCAGCCCCCCGCCCGGGAACACTGAAGCTTTCTTT. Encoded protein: CASSPPPGNTEAFF.

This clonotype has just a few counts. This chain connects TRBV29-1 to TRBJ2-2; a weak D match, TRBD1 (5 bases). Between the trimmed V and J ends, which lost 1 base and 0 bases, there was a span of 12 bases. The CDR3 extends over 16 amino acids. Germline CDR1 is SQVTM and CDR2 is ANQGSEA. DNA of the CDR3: TGCAGCGTTGAAGTCGAGACAGAAACGAACACCGGGGAGCTGTTTTTT. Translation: CSVEVETETNTGELFF.